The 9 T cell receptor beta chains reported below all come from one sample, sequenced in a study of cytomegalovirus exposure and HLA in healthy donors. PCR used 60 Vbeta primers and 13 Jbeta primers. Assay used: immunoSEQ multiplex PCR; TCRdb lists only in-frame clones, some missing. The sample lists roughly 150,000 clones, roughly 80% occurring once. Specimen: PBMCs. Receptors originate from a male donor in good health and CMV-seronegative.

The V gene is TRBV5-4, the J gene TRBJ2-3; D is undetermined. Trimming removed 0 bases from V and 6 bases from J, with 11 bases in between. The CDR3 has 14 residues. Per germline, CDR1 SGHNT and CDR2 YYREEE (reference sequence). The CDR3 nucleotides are TGTGCCAGCAGCTTGGGTACTCTGTGGGATACGCAGTATTTT. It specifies CASSLGTLWDTQYF. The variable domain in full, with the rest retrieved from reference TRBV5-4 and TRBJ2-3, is ETGVTQSPTHLIKTRGQQVTLRCSSQSGHNTVSWYQQALGQGPQFIFQYYREEENGRGNFPPRFSGLQFPNYSSELNVNALELDDSALYLCASSLGTLWDTQYFGPGTRLTVL.

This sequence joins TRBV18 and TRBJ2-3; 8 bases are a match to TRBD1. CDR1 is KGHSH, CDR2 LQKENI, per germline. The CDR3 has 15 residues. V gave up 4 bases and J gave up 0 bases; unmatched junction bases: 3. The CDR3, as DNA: TGTGCCAGCTCACTTCGACAGGGGAGCACAGATACGCAGTATTTT. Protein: CASSLRQGSTDTQYF.

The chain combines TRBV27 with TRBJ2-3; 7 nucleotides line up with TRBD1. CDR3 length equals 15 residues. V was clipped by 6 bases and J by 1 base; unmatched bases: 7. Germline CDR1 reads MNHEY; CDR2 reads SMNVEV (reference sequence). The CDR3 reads CASSKGQRRTDTQYF. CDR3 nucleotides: TGTGCCAGCAGCAAGGGACAGCGACGCACAGATACGCAGTATTTT.

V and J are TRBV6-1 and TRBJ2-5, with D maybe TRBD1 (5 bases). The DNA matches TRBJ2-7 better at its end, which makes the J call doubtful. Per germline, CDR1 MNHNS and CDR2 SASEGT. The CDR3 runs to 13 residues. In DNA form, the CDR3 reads TGTGCCAGCAGTAGGACAACTTTATACGAGCAGTACTTC. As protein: CASSRTTLYEQYF.

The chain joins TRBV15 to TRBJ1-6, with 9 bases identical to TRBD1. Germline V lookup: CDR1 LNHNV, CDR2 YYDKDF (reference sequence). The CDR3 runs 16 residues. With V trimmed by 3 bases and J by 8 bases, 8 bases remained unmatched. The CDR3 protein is CATSRDRGFRDSPLHF. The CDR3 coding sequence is TGTGCCACCAGCAGGGACAGGGGCTTTAGAGATTCACCCCTCCACTTT.

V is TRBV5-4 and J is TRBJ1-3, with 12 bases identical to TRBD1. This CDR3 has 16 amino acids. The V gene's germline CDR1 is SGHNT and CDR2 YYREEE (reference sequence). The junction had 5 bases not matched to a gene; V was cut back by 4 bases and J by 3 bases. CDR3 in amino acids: CASSLGQGAVGNTIYF. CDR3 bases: TGTGCCAGCAGCCTGGGACAGGGGGCGGTTGGAAACACCATATATTTT.

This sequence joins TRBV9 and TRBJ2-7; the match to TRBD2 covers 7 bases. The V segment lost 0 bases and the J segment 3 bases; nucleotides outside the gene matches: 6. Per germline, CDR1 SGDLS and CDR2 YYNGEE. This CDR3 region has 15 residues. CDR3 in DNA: TGTGCCAGCAGCGTAGCCGTCGGGGGGAGCTACGAGCAGTACTTC. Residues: CASSVAVGGSYEQYF.

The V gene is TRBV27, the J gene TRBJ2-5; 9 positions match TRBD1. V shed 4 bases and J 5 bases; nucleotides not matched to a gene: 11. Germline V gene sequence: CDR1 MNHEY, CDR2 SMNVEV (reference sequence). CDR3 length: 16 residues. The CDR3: CASSSLGTGLSETQYF. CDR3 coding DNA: TGTGCCAGCAGTTCCCTCGGGACAGGGCTGTCGGAGACCCAGTACTTC.

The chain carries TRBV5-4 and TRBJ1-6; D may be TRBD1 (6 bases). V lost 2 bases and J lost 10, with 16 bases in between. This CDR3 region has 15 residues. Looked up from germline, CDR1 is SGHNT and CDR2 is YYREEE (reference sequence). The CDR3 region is CASSLTTGSGSPLHF. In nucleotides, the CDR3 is TGTGCCAGCAGCTTAACGACAGGTTCTGGATCACCCCTCCACTTT.